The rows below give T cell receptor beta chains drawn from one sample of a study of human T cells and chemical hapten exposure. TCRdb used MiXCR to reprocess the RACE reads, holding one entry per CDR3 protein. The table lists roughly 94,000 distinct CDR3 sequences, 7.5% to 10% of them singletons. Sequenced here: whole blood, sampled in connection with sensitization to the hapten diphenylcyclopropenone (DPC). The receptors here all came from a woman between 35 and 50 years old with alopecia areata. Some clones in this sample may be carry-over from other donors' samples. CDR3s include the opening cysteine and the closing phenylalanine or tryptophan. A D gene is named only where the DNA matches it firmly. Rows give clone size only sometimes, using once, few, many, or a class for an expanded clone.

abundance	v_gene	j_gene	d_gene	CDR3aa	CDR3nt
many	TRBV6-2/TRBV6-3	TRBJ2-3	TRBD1	CASRSPDRDTDTQYF	TGTGCCAGCAGAAGTCCGGACAGGGACACAGATACGCAGTATTTT
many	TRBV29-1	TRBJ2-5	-	CSVDDGSTETQYF	TGCAGCGTTGATGATGGTAGCACGGAGACCCAGTACTTC
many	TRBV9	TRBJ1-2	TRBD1	CASTSGGQTYGYTF	TGTGCCAGCACCTCAGGGGGCCAGACCTATGGCTACACCTTC
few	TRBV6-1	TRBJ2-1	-	CASRAETGLRFF	TGTGCCAGCAGAGCGGAAACGGGCCTAAGGTTCTTC
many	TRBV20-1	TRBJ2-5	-	CSAYSVGEETQYF	TGCAGTGCTTATTCGGTGGGGGAGGAGACCCAGTACTTC
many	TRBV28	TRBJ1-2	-	CASSFGIVRGANYGYTF	TGTGCCAGCAGTTTTGGTATCGTTCGGGGGGCAAACTATGGCTACACCTTC
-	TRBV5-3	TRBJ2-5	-	CARSANPGKWQETQYF	TGTGCCAGAAGCGCCAACCCAGGGAAGTGGCAAGAGACCCAGTACTTC
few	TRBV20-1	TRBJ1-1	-	CSAPGPMNTEAFF	TGCAGTGCGCCGGGACCGATGAACACTGAAGCTTTCTTT
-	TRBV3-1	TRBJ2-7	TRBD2	CASSQGAGGVEQYF	TGTGCCAGCAGCCAAGGTGCGGGGGGAGTCGAGCAGTACTTC
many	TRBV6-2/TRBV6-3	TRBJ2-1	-	CASSTLTQDSALYNEQFF	TGTGCCAGCAGTACCCTGACCCAAGACAGCGCTCTCTACAATGAGCAGTTCTTC
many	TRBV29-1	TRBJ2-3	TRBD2	CSADLEWTSGKYSTDTQYF	TGCAGCGCGGATCTCGAATGGACTAGCGGGAAGTATAGCACAGATACGCAGTATTTT
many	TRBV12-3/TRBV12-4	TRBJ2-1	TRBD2	CASSRLAGAYNEQFF	TGTGCCAGCAGCCGACTAGCGGGAGCCTACAATGAGCAGTTCTTC
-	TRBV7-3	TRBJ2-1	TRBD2	CASSVAGGNEQFF	TGTGCCAGCAGCGTAGCGGGAGGCAATGAGCAGTTCTTC
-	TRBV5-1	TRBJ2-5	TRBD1	CASSQDQGALRETQYF	TGCGCCAGCAGCCAGGACCAGGGGGCGCTGAGGGAGACCCAGTACTTC
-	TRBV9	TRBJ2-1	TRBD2	CASSAVLAGGWSYNEQFF	TGTGCCAGCAGCGCGGTTCTAGCGGGAGGTTGGTCCTACAATGAGCAGTTCTTC
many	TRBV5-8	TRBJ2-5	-	CASSFGTSETETQYF	TGTGCCAGCAGCTTTGGGACGTCAGAAACCGAGACCCAGTACTTC
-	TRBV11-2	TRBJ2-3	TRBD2	CASRLAATDTQYF	TGTGCCAGCAGACTAGCGGCCACAGATACGCAGTATTTT
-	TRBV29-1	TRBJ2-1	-	CSVDGAPGFHNEQFF	TGCAGCGTTGATGGGGCTCCCGGTTTCCACAATGAGCAGTTCTTC
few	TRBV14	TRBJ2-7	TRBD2	CASSQVAGGFNEQYF	TGTGCCAGCAGCCAAGTTGCGGGAGGGTTCAACGAGCAGTACTTC
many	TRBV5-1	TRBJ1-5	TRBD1	CASSLGTGGSNQPQHF	TGCGCCAGCAGCCTGGGGACAGGGGGGAGCAATCAGCCCCAGCATTTT
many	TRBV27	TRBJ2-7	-	CASSLSYTLEQYF	TGTGCCAGCAGTTTATCCTATACCCTCGAGCAGTACTTC
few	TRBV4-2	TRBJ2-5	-	CASSQDYTVETQYF	TGTGCCAGCAGCCAAGATTATACGGTAGAGACCCAGTACTTC
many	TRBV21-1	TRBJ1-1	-	CASSKRPAGRWDTEAFF	TGTGCCAGCAGCAAACGCCCGGCCGGCCGTTGGGACACTGAAGCTTTCTTT
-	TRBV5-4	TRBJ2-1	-	CATSMTASNEQFF	TGTGCCACCTCGATGACTGCCTCGAATGAGCAGTTCTTC
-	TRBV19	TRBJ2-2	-	CASSLNGIYTGELFF	TGTGCCAGTAGTCTCAACGGGATCTACACCGGGGAGCTGTTTTTT
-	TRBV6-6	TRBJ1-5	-	CASSYGEPQHF	TGTGCCAGCAGTTACGGAGAGCCCCAGCATTTT
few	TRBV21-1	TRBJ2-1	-	CASSKWLSGRVDEQFF	TGTGCCAGCAGCAAATGGTTGAGCGGGAGGGTCGATGAGCAGTTCTTC
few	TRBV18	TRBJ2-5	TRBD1	CASSPPRQGMSETQYF	TGTGCCAGCTCACCACCCCGACAGGGGATGTCGGAGACCCAGTACTTC
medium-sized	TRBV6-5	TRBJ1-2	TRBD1	CAIGPGQGKGYTF	TGTGCCATCGGACCGGGACAGGGGAAGGGCTACACCTTC
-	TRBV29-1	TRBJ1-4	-	CSGGLNEKLFF	TGCAGCGGTGGATTGAATGAAAAACTGTTTTTT
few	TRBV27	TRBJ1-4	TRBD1	CASSPLQGAIEKLFF	TGTGCCAGCAGTCCCCTACAGGGGGCGATCGAAAAACTGTTTTTT
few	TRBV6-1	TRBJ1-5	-	CASTLSVGASNQPQHF	TGTGCCAGCACCCTCTCCGTGGGGGCCTCCAATCAGCCCCAGCATTTT
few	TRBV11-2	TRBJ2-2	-	CASSSGGWTPNTGELFF	TGTGCCAGCAGCTCCGGAGGGTGGACACCGAACACCGGGGAGCTGTTTTTT
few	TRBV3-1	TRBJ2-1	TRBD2	CASSQTSGGDEQFF	TGTGCCAGCAGCCAGACTAGCGGGGGTGATGAGCAGTTCTTC
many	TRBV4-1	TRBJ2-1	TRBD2	CASRRAGGSSYNEQFF	TGCGCCAGCAGACGAGCGGGAGGGAGCTCCTACAATGAGCAGTTCTTC
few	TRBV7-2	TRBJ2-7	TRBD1	CASSLDRGVYEQYF	TGTGCCAGCAGCCTGGACAGGGGGGTATACGAGCAGTACTTC
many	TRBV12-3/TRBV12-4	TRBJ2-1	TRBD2	CASTLVLAGREQFF	TGTGCCAGCACTTTGGTACTAGCGGGCCGTGAGCAGTTCTTC